The 22 T cell receptor beta chains presented below share a single source sample, sequenced in a study of Ad26.COV2.S vaccination and SARS-CoV-2 variants. As to treatment: approximately 18 received Ad26.COV2.S at low or high dose, single or two shots; roughly five received placebo; per-sample allocation not given. The samples were gathered on day 63 after the first injection of vaccine or placebo. Method: immunoSEQ multiplex PCR; TCRdb's copy keeps in-frame clones and lacks some. The sample records roughly 350,000 clones, 75% to 90% being singletons. The sample here was peripheral blood, taken in a trial of Ad26.COV2.S vaccine versus placebo. The receptor set was obtained from a person between 18 and 60 years old who received the Ad26.COV2.S COVID-19 vaccine or a placebo.

The chain employs TRBV27 and TRBJ2-7; TRBD1 might be the D (6 bases). With 10 bases removed from V and 4 bases from J, the gap between germline ends came to 8 bases. The length of the CDR3 is 10 residues. The V gene's germline CDR1 is MNHEY and CDR2 SMNVEV (reference sequence). CDR3 protein: CATGQYEQYF. The CDR3 DNA reads TGTGCCACCGGACAGTACGAGCAGTACTTC.

This clone was seen once. The CDR3 loop reads CATSEVPGGGDTQYF. DNA for the CDR3: TGTGCCACCAGTGAGGTACCCGGAGGGGGAGATACGCAGTATTTT. The chain carries TRBV24-1 and TRBJ2-3, with D perhaps being TRBD1 or TRBD2 (6 bases each). Germline assignment: CDR1 KGHDR and CDR2 SFDVKD. The CDR3 sequence is 15 residues long. V lost 4 bases and J lost 5, with 15 bases in between.

The sample holds a few counts of this clone. The V and J genes are TRBV11-2 and TRBJ2-5; D is uncertain. Germline-derived CDR1 and CDR2 are SGHAT and FQNNGV. This CDR3 region has 15 residues. The germline V and J ends were trimmed by 5 bases and 5 bases, with 18 bases remaining between them. CDR3 DNA: TGTGCCAGCAGCCTACCGTCGACCCCAAGGGAGACCCAGTACTTC. It translates to CASSLPSTPRETQYF. Variable domain in full (rest from reference TRBV11-2 and TRBJ2-5): EAGVAQSPRYKIIEKRQSVAFWCNPISGHATLYWYQQILGQGPKLLIQFQNNGVVDDSQLPKDRFSAERLKGVDSTLKIQPAKLEDSAVYLCASSLPSTPRETQYFGPGTRLLVL.

The chain uses TRBV4-2 and TRBJ2-4; tentative D call: TRBD2 (6 bases). The germline V gene encodes CDR1 LGHNA and CDR2 YNFKEQ. V lost 1 base and J lost 4, with 14 bases in between. The CDR3 spans 16 residues. The CDR3 region is CASSQAGSGLKNIQYF. CDR3 coding DNA: TGTGCCAGCAGCCAAGCGGGTAGCGGTTTAAAAAACATTCAGTACTTC.

This clone has a handful of counts. CDR3 coding DNA: TGTGCCAGCAGCCAAGCGGAGGGCACAGATACGCAGTATTTT. Its translation: CASSQAEGTDTQYF. This sequence joins TRBV6-5 and TRBJ2-3; a possible D gene is TRBD2 (5 bases). In germline, CDR1 is MNHEY, CDR2 SVGAGI. The ends were cut back, 6 bases at V and 1 base at J, with 11 bases in the middle. The CDR3 is 14 residues long.

V and J are TRBV25-1 and TRBJ2-7; 12 nucleotides line up with TRBD2. V trimming: 4 bases; J trimming: 1 base; junction bases outside the gene matches: 2. The CDR3 spans 15 residues. Looked up from germline, CDR1 is MGHDK and CDR2 is SYGVNS. This CDR3 reads CASSASGRASYEQYF. CDR3 nucleotide sequence: TGTGCCAGCAGTGCTAGCGGGAGGGCTTCCTACGAGCAGTACTTC.

The chain is built from TRBV30 and TRBJ1-2; 7 nucleotides align to TRBD1. Germline assignment: CDR1 GTSNPN and CDR2 SVGIG (reference sequence). The V segment lost 2 bases and the J segment 2 bases; nucleotides outside the gene matches: 5. CDR3 length: 14 amino acids. CDR3 in amino acids: CAWSFDRANYGYTF. DNA of the CDR3: TGTGCCTGGAGTTTTGACAGGGCCAACTATGGCTACACCTTC.

J is TRBJ1-2 and V is TRBV29-1, with no clear D. CDR1 and CDR2 (germline): SQVTM, ANQGSEA. The ends were cut back, 3 bases at V and 1 base at J, with 3 bases in the middle. The CDR3 has 11 amino acids. CDR3 amino acids: CSVEINYGYTF. CDR3 nucleotide sequence: TGCAGCGTTGAGATTAACTATGGCTACACCTTC.

The genes are TRBV18 and TRBJ1-2, with D perhaps matching TRBD1 (5 bases). Trimming pared 0 bases from V and 0 bases from J, leaving 20 bases between. CDR1 and CDR2 (germline): KGHSH, LQKENI. This CDR3 has 19 amino acids. CDR3 protein: CASSPPTQTVLTPNYGYTF. The CDR3 DNA follows: TGTGCCAGCTCACCACCGACACAGACAGTACTTACCCCTAACTATGGCTACACCTTC.

The CDR3 loop reads CASSLDWIGQETQYF. CDR3 DNA sequence: TGTGCCAGCAGTCTCGACTGGATTGGCCAAGAGACCCAGTACTTC. This chain joins TRBV2 and TRBJ2-5; D remains unclear. CDR3 length: 15 amino acids. V was shortened by 5 bases and J by 1 base, with 14 bases between the two germline ends. Germline CDR1 SNHLY, CDR2 FYNNEI. Together with reference TRBV2 and TRBJ2-5, the CDR3 gives the full variable domain: EPEVTQTPSHQVTQMGQEVILRCVPISNHLYFYWYRQILGQKVEFLVSFYNNEISEKSEIFDDQFSVERPDGSNFTLKIRSTKLEDSAMYFCASSLDWIGQETQYFGPGTRLLVL.

This clone was found a few times. This chain links TRBV11-2 with TRBJ1-3; D gene uncertain. V shed 11 bases and J shed 4 bases, with 18 bases lying between them. Looked up from germline, CDR1 is SGHAT and CDR2 is FQNNGV. This CDR3 has 14 residues. The CDR3 loop is CAARAALGGNTIYF. The CDR3 coding sequence is TGTGCCGCCCGAGCCGCCCTAGGCGGAAACACCATATATTTT.

This sequence joins TRBV10-2 and TRBJ1-1, with no clear D. Per the germline V gene, CDR1 is WSHSY and CDR2 is SAAADI. Trimming shortened V by 2 bases and J by 1 base, and 11 bases separated the two germline ends. The CDR3 runs 15 residues. The CDR3 is CASSERRLTNTEAFF. CDR3 nucleotide sequence: TGCGCCAGCAGTGAGAGAAGACTGACGAACACTGAAGCTTTCTTT.

This chain joins TRBV6-1 and TRBJ1-3; D is ambiguous. Deletions cut 3 bases from V and 2 bases from J, with 14 bases between. Germline V gene data show CDR1 as MNHNS and CDR2 as SASEGT. This CDR3 has 16 residues. Here the CDR3 DNA reads TGTGCCAGCAGTGAGGTTGGGGTCAAGACTGGAAACACCATATATTTT. As protein: CASSEVGVKTGNTIYF.

The chain couples TRBV7-2 to TRBJ1-2; 7 bases agree with TRBD1. Germline CDR1 is SGHTA and CDR2 is FQGNSA. This CDR3 has 17 residues. After removal of 5 bases from V and 0 bases from J, the junction contained 12 bases not matched to a gene. CDR3 sequence reads: CASSEGQPSNSNYGYTF. The CDR3 DNA is TGTGCCAGCAGCGAGGGACAGCCCAGTAACTCTAACTATGGCTACACCTTC.

The chain couples TRBV5-4 to TRBJ2-7, with D unresolved. Deletions cut 4 bases from V and 3 bases from J, with 8 bases between. Germline-derived CDR1 and CDR2 are SGHNT and YYREEE (reference sequence). The CDR3 consists of 12 residues. This CDR3 reads CASSRASYEQYF. CDR3 sequence (DNA): TGTGCCAGCAGCAGGGCGAGCTACGAGCAGTACTTC.

This chain joins TRBV2 and TRBJ2-7; D is possibly TRBD2 (6 bases). This CDR3 has 14 amino acids. Trimming pared 7 bases from V and 5 bases from J, leaving 18 bases between. Germline loops: CDR1 SNHLY, CDR2 FYNNEI. Here the CDR3 reads CASMASGDHDEQYF. The CDR3 nucleotides read TGTGCCAGCATGGCTTCGGGGGATCATGACGAGCAGTACTTC.

This chain uses TRBV25-1 with TRBJ2-1; TRBD1 might be the D (6 bases). CDR3 length equals 17 residues. The germline V and J ends were trimmed by 2 bases and 6 bases, with 20 bases remaining between them. Germline V gives CDR1 MGHDK, CDR2 SYGVNS. CDR3: CASSEAGTRGSSNEQFF. In DNA form, the CDR3 reads TGTGCCAGCAGTGAAGCCGGGACACGAGGGTCTTCCAATGAGCAGTTCTTC.

V usage is TRBV12-1 and J usage is TRBJ1-3; whether TRBD1, the table's D call, matches the DNA was not checked. TRBV12-1 is a documented pseudogene. The CDR3 consists of 15 residues. The DNA of the CDR3 is TGTGCCAGCAGCGAGCGGCCGGGACAGGGTATAACCATATATTTT. Translation: CASSERPGQGITIYF.

The chain combines TRBV19 with TRBJ1-2, with D possibly being TRBD1 (5 bases). This CDR3 is 15 amino acids long. CDR1 and CDR2 from the germline V gene are LNHDA and SQIVND (reference sequence). The V gene lost 7 bases and the J gene lost 4 bases, with 19 bases spanning the gap. CDR3 DNA sequence: TGTGCCAGTACATCGGGAGGGGCAAGTGGCTATGGCTACACCTTC. Its translation: CASTSGGASGYGYTF.

The rearrangement joins TRBV5-4 to TRBJ2-3, with TRBD1 matching 9 bases. The V gene's germline CDR1 is SGHNT and CDR2 YYREEE (reference sequence). V gave up 6 bases and J gave up 3 bases; unmatched junction bases: 8. CDR3 length: 15 amino acids. The CDR3 DNA follows: TGTGCCAGCACCGGGGGACAGGGAGGGACAGATACGCAGTATTTT. This gives the protein CASTGGQGGTDTQYF. Combining the CDR3 with reference TRBV5-4 and TRBJ2-3 gives the whole variable domain ETGVTQSPTHLIKTRGQQVTLRCSSQSGHNTVSWYQQALGQGPQFIFQYYREEENGRGNFPPRFSGLQFPNYSSELNVNALELDDSALYLCASTGGQGGTDTQYFGPGTRLTVL.

The rearrangement links TRBV5-1 to TRBJ1-5, with 7 bases matching TRBD1. CDR1 and CDR2 from the germline V gene are SGHRS and YFSETQ. This CDR3 comprises 14 residues. V gave up 4 bases and J gave up 5 bases; unmatched junction bases: 6. In nucleotides, the CDR3 is TGCGCCAGCAGCGAACAGGGGCGCGATCAGCCCCAGCATTTT. Its protein product is CASSEQGRDQPQHF.

This sequence joins TRBV19 and TRBJ2-7; weak D call: TRBD1 (6 bases). This CDR3 is 17 amino acids long. The V and J ends lost 2 bases and 0 bases respectively, with 17 bases between them. CDR1 LNHDA and CDR2 SQIVND come from the germline V gene (reference sequence). The CDR3 bases are TGTGCCAGTAGTATACCCTACCCACAGGGAAACTCCTACGAGCAGTACTTC. Amino acids: CASSIPYPQGNSYEQYF.